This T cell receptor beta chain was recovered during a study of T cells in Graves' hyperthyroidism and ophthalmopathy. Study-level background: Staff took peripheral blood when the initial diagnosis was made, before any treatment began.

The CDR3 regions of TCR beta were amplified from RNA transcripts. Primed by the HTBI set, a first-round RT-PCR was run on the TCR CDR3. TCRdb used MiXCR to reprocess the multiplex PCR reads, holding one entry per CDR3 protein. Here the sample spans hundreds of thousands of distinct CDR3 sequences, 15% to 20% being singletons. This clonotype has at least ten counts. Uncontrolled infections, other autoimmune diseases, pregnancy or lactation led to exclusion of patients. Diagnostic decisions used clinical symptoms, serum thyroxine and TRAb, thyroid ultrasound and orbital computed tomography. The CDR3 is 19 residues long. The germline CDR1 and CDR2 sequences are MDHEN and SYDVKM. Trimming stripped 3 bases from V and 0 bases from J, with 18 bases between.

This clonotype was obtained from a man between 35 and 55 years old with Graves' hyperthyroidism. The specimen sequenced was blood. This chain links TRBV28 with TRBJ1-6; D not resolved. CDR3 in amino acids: CASSFIVGGAGSYNSPLHF. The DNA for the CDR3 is TGTGCCAGCAGTTTTATAGTAGGTGGAGCGGGCTCCTATAATTCACCCCTCCACTTT.